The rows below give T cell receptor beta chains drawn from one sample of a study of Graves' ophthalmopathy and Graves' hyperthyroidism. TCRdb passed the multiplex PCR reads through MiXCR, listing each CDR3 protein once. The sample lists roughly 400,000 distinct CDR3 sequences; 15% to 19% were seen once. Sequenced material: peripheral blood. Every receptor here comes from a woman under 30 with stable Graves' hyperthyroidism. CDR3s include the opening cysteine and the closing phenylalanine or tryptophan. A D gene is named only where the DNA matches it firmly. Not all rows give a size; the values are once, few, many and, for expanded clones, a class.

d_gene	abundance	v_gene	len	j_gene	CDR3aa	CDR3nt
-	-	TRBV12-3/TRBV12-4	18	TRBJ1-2	CASSSHRVGGLFNYGYTF	TGTGCCAGCAGCAGTCACAGAGTGGGGGGCCTCTTTAACTATGGCTACACCTTC
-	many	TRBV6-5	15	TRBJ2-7	CASSYDGQGSYEQYF	TGTGCCAGCAGTTACGATGGCCAGGGATCCTACGAGCAGTACTTC
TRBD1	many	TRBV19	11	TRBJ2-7	CASGDRAVQYF	TGTGCCAGTGGGGACAGGGCGGTGCAGTACTTC
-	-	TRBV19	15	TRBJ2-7	CASSLGLSGGYEQYF	TGTGCCAGTAGTCTGGGACTGTCCGGCGGGTACGAGCAGTACTTC
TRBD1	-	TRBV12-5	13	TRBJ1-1	CASGQGARTEAFF	TGTGCTAGTGGCCAGGGGGCGCGAACTGAAGCTTTCTTT
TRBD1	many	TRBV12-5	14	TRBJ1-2	CASGLPNRGYGYTF	TGTGCTAGTGGTTTGCCCAACAGGGGCTATGGCTACACCTTC
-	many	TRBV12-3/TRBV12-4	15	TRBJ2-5	CASSLWGHPGETQYF	TGTGCCAGCAGTTTGTGGGGACACCCCGGGGAGACCCAGTACTTC
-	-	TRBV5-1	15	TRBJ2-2	CASSGGPGHTGELFF	TGCGCCAGCAGCGGTGGGCCGGGCCACACCGGGGAGCTGTTTTTT
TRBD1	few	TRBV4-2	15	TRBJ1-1	CASSQEQQGYTEAFF	TGTGCCAGCAGCCAAGAGCAACAGGGGTACACTGAAGCTTTCTTT
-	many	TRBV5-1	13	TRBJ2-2	CASSLSGPRELFF	TGCGCCAGCAGCTTGTCAGGGCCCCGGGAGCTGTTTTTT
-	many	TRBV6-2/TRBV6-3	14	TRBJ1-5	CASSYRRINQPQHF	TGTGCCAGCAGTTACCGCAGGATTAATCAGCCCCAGCATTTT
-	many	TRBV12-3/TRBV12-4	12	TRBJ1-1	CASTSGLAEAFF	TGTGCCAGCACCTCGGGACTTGCTGAAGCTTTCTTT
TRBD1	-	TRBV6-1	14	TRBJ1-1	CASTLRQGDTEAFF	TGTGCCAGCACACTAAGACAGGGAGACACTGAAGCTTTCTTT
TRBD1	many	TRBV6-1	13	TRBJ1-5	CASGDSLNQPQHF	TGTGCCAGCGGGGACAGCCTCAATCAGCCCCAGCATTTT
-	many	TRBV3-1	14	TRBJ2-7	CASSQSPGGYEQYF	TGTGCCAGCAGCCAATCTCCGGGCGGTTACGAGCAGTACTTC
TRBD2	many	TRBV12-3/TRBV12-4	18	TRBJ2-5	CASAIGVRAGGPQETQYF	TGTGCCAGCGCCATCGGGGTGCGAGCGGGGGGCCCGCAAGAGACCCAGTACTTC
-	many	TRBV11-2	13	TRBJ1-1	CASSLRGGNEAFF	TGTGCCAGCAGCTTGAGGGGTGGCAATGAAGCTTTCTTT
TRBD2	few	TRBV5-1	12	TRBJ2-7	CASSPTGGEQYF	TGCGCCAGCAGCCCTACGGGAGGCGAGCAGTACTTC
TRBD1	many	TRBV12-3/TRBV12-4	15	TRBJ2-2	CASSYTGGYTGELFF	TGTGCCAGCAGTTATACAGGGGGCTACACCGGGGAGCTGTTTTTT
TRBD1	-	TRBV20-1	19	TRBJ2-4	CSAPLFSGTGDRGKNIQYF	TGCAGTGCTCCCTTGTTTTCCGGGACAGGGGACAGGGGCAAAAACATTCAGTACTTC
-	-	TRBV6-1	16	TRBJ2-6	CASRGSVVSGSNVLTF	TGTGCCAGCAGGGGGAGTGTTGTATCTGGGTCCAACGTCCTGACTTTC
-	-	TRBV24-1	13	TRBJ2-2	CATSDLLGGELFF	TGTGCCACCAGTGATTTGCTTGGCGGGGAGCTGTTTTTT
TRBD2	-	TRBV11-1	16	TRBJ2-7	CASSLPPGLAGYEQYF	TGTGCCAGCAGCCTACCGCCGGGACTAGCGGGTTACGAGCAGTACTTC
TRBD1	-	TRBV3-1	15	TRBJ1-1	CASSTTTGGNTEAFF	TGTGCCAGCAGCACCACGACAGGGGGGAACACTGAAGCTTTCTTT
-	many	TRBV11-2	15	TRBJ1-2	CASSLDGAGNYGYTF	TGTGCCAGCAGCTTAGACGGGGCAGGAAACTATGGCTACACCTTC
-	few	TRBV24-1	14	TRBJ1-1	CATSVPLMNTDAFF	TGTGCCACCAGTGTCCCACTCATGAACACTGATGCTTTCTTT
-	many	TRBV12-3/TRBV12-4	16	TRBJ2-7	CASSLDSWTQWDEQYF	TGTGCCAGCAGTCTCGACTCTTGGACCCAGTGGGACGAGCAGTACTTC
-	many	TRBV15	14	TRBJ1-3	CATSKQGAGNTIYF	TGTGCCACCAGCAAGCAGGGCGCTGGAAACACCATATATTTT
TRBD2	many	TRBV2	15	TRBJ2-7	CASSPGLAGPYEQYF	TGTGCCAGCAGCCCCGGACTAGCTGGCCCCTACGAGCAGTACTTC
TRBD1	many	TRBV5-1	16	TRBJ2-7	CASSLAPGQGANEQYF	TGCGCCAGCAGCTTGGCCCCGGGACAGGGGGCCAACGAGCAGTACTTC
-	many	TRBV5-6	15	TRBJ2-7	CASTVGGQSSYEQYF	TGTGCCAGCACCGTCGGGGGACAGAGCTCCTACGAGCAGTACTTC
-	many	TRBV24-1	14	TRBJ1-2	CATSDSGLFRGYTF	TGTGCCACCAGTGATTCGGGTCTATTTAGGGGCTACACCTTC
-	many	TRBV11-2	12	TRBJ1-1	CASSLVRGEAFF	TGTGCCAGCAGCTTAGTCAGGGGAGAAGCTTTCTTT
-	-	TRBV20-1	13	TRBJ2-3	CSPESGSTDTQYF	TGCAGTCCAGAGTCGGGGAGCACAGATACGCAGTATTTT
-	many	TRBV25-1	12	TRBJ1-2	CASSGFDVGYTF	TGTGCCAGCAGTGGGTTCGACGTTGGCTACACCTTC
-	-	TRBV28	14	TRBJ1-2	CASSLYQDLYGYTF	TGTGCCAGCAGTTTGTACCAAGACCTCTATGGCTACACCTTC
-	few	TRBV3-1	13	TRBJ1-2	CASRGIGNYGYTF	TGTGCCAGCAGGGGGATTGGTAACTATGGCTACACCTTC
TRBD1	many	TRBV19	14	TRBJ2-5	CASSTSTGRETQYF	TGTGCCAGTAGTACGTCGACAGGGCGAGAGACCCAGTACTTC
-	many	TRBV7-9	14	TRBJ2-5	CASSLEGLQETQYF	TGTGCCAGCAGCCTAGAGGGACTCCAAGAGACCCAGTACTTC
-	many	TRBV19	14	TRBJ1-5	CASTKGRKDQPQHF	TGTGCCAGTACCAAAGGGCGTAAGGATCAGCCCCAGCATTTT
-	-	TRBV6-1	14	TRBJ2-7	CASSEVQTSYEQYF	TGTGCCAGCAGTGAAGTTCAGACTTCCTACGAGCAGTACTTC
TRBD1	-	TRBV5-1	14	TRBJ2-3	CASGGQGGTDTQYF	TGCGCCAGCGGGGGACAGGGAGGGACAGATACGCAGTATTTT
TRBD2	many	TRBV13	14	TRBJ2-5	CASSPGGYGETQYF	TGTGCCAGCAGCCCGGGGGGATATGGAGAGACCCAGTACTTC
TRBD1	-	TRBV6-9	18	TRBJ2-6	CASSPTGPRPSGANVLTF	TGTGCCAGCAGCCCGACAGGGCCAAGGCCCTCTGGGGCCAACGTCCTGACTTTC